The entry below describes one TCR beta chain. This sample stems from a study of Graves' ophthalmopathy and Graves' hyperthyroidism. The germline CDR1 and CDR2 sequences are MDHEN and SYDVKM. Trimming at V came to 3 bases and at J to 5 bases, leaving 7 bases not matched to a gene. The CDR3 consists of 14 residues. The sequenced template was RNA, covering the TCR beta CDR3 region. An initial RT-PCR round employing HTBI primers preceded a second-round multiplex PCR. TCRdb re-called the multiplex PCR reads through MiXCR, storing one row per CDR3 protein. The table lists approximately 160,000 distinct CDR3 sequences, roughly two fifths of them singletons.

Sequencing was performed on peripheral blood. The chain carries TRBV28 and TRBJ2-7; 7 positions agree with TRBD1. This receptor was obtained from a man in his thirties or forties with Graves' ophthalmopathy. Written as DNA, the CDR3 is TGTGCCAGCAGTTTGGGTACGGGACAGCACGAGCAGTACTTC. Translated: CASSLGTGQHEQYF.